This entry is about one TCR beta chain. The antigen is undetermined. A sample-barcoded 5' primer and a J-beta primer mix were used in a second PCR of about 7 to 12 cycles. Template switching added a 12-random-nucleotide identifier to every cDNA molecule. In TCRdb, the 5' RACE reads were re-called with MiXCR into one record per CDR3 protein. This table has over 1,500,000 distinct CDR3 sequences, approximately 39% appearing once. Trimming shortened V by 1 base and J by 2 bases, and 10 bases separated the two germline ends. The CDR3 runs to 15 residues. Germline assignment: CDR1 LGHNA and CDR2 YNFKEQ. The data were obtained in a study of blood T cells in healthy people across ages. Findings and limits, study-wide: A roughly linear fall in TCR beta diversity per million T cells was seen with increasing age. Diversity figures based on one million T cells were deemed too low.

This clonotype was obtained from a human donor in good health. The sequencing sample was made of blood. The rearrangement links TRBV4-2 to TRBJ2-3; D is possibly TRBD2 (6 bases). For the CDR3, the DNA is TGTGCCAGCAGCCAAGGAACGGGACTCACAGATACGCAGTATTTT. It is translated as CASSQGTGLTDTQYF.